The clone carrying this TCR beta chain is a singleton in its sample. These data are taken from a study of blood T cell repertoires in COVID-19. CDR1 and CDR2 from the germline V gene are SGHTA and FQGNSA. The CDR3 totals 15 residues. The V end lost 5 bases, the J end lost 4 bases, and 15 bases lay between the germline ends. Authors' methods: Estimation of nucleated cell counts relied on the amplification of reference gene primers. Sequencing used immunoSEQ multiplex PCR; TCRdb keeps in-frame clones, though not all of them. The D gene and trimming were derived from the DNA, and the V and J assignments and clone size from that table. The data contain just over 150,000 clones, 80% to 90% of them seen just once; the ten biggest clones take up approximately 10%.

Sequences were obtained from peripheral blood. The rearrangement joins TRBV7-2 to TRBJ2-1; the D gene is possibly TRBD2 (6 bases). This clonotype was sampled from a woman between 50 and 59 years old with acute or convalescent COVID-19. The CDR3 nucleotides read TGTGCCAGCAGCCCGACGGAGGGAAGGTACAATGAGCAGTTCTTC. Residues: CASSPTEGRYNEQFF.